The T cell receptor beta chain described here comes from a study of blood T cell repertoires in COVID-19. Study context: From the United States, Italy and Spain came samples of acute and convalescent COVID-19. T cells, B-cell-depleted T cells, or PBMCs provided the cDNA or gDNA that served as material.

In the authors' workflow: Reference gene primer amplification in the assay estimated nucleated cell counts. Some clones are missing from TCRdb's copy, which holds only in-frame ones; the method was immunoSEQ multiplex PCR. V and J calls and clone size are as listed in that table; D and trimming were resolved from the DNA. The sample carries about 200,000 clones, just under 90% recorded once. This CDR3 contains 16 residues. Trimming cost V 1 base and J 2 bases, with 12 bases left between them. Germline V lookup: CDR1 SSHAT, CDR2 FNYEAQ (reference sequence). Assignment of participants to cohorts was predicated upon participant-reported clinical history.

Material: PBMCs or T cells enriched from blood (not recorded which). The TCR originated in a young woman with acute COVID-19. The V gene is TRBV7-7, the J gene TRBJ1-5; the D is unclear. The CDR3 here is CASSLEWLAGNQPQHF. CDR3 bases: TGTGCCAGCAGCTTAGAGTGGCTCGCGGGCAATCAGCCCCAGCATTTT. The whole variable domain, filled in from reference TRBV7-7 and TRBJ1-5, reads GAGVSQSPRYKVTKRGQDVTLRCDPISSHATLYWYQQALGQGPEFLTYFNYEAQPDKSGLPSDRFSAERPEGSISTLTIQRTEQRDSAMYRCASSLEWLAGNQPQHFGDGTRLSIL.